This is a list of T cell receptor beta chains from one sample in a study of T cell responses to AZD1222 COVID-19 vaccine. Assay: immunoSEQ multiplex PCR; the TCRdb copy retains only in-frame clones and omits some. The sample records 150,000 to 180,000 clones, around 89% being singletons. The material sequenced was peripheral blood, taken on day 0 of AZD1222 vaccination. The receptors originated from an adult in good health. Each CDR3 is given with its conserved first and last residue. The D gene is left open where the match is weak. The size field is filled for only some rows; it gives once, few, many or a size class.

CDR3aa: CASSQGWIGAGNTIYF; CDR3nt: TGCGCCAGCAGCCAAGGTTGGATAGGTGCCGGAAACACCATATATTTT; d_gene: .; j_gene: TRBJ1-3; v_gene: TRBV4-3; abundance: .
CDR3aa: CASRRNQPQHF; CDR3nt: TGTGCCAGCAGACGCAATCAGCCCCAGCATTTT; d_gene: .; j_gene: TRBJ1-5; v_gene: TRBV6-5; abundance: .
CDR3aa: CASGFGTGDYGYTF; CDR3nt: TGTGCCAGCGGGTTCGGGACAGGGGACTATGGCTACACCTTC; d_gene: TRBD1; j_gene: TRBJ1-2; v_gene: TRBV5-8; abundance: .
CDR3aa: CASSPPRGSETQYF; CDR3nt: TGTGCCAGCAGCCCACCCCGGGGTTCTGAGACCCAGTACTTC; d_gene: .; j_gene: TRBJ2-5; v_gene: TRBV9; abundance: .
CDR3aa: CASSYERGGTYEQYF; CDR3nt: TGTGCCAGCAGTTACGAGCGGGGGGGCACCTACGAGCAGTACTTC; d_gene: TRBD2; j_gene: TRBJ2-7; v_gene: TRBV6-5; abundance: .
CDR3aa: CSAFQAYEQYF; CDR3nt: TGCAGTGCTTTCCAGGCCTACGAGCAGTACTTC; d_gene: .; j_gene: TRBJ2-7; v_gene: TRBV20-1; abundance: .
CDR3aa: CASSGAVTEAFF; CDR3nt: TGTGCCAGCAGTGGAGCGGTTACTGAAGCTTTCTTT; d_gene: .; j_gene: TRBJ1-1; v_gene: TRBV9; abundance: .
CDR3aa: CASSYARVEKLFF; CDR3nt: TGTGCCAGCAGTTACGCGAGGGTGGAAAAACTGTTTTTT; d_gene: .; j_gene: TRBJ1-4; v_gene: TRBV6-6; abundance: .
CDR3aa: CATSRDWGQGASNEKLFF; CDR3nt: TGTGCCACCAGCAGAGATTGGGGACAGGGGGCGTCTAATGAAAAACTGTTTTTT; d_gene: TRBD1; j_gene: TRBJ1-4; v_gene: TRBV15; abundance: .
CDR3aa: CASSLGTSVIGELFF; CDR3nt: TGTGCCAGCAGCTTGGGCACTAGCGTTATCGGGGAGCTGTTTTTT; d_gene: TRBD2; j_gene: TRBJ2-2; v_gene: TRBV5-4; abundance: .
CDR3aa: CASSLGYRREQYF; CDR3nt: TGTGCCAGCAGCTTAGGATACCGGCGCGAGCAGTACTTC; d_gene: .; j_gene: TRBJ2-7; v_gene: TRBV7-2; abundance: .
CDR3aa: CASVREPSYNSPLHF; CDR3nt: TGTGCCAGCGTGAGGGAACCCTCCTATAATTCACCCCTCCACTTT; d_gene: .; j_gene: TRBJ1-6; v_gene: TRBV5-4; abundance: .
CDR3aa: CASSPPLGQGAYEQYF; CDR3nt: TGTGCCAGCTCACCTCCGTTGGGACAGGGAGCCTACGAGCAGTACTTC; d_gene: TRBD1; j_gene: TRBJ2-7; v_gene: TRBV18; abundance: .
CDR3aa: CASSQQGATSTDTQYF; CDR3nt: TGTGCCAGCAGCCAACAGGGGGCTACTAGCACAGATACGCAGTATTTT; d_gene: TRBD1; j_gene: TRBJ2-3; v_gene: TRBV7-2; abundance: .
CDR3aa: CASSPGENTEAFF; CDR3nt: TGTGCCAGCAGCCCAGGGGAAAACACTGAAGCTTTCTTT; d_gene: .; j_gene: TRBJ1-1; v_gene: TRBV3-1/TRBV3-2; abundance: .
CDR3aa: CASSSGQNNSPLHF; CDR3nt: TGCGCCAGCAGCTCGGGACAGAATAATTCACCCCTCCACTTT; d_gene: TRBD1; j_gene: TRBJ1-6; v_gene: TRBV5-1; abundance: .
CDR3aa: CASSLFLGQGAPYGYTF; CDR3nt: TGTGCCAGCAGTTTATTTCTAGGACAGGGGGCGCCGTATGGCTACACCTTC; d_gene: TRBD1; j_gene: TRBJ1-2; v_gene: TRBV28; abundance: .
CDR3aa: CASSGRQGTINEKLFF; CDR3nt: TGTGCCAGCAGCGGTCGTCAGGGGACTATTAATGAAAAACTGTTTTTT; d_gene: .; j_gene: TRBJ1-4; v_gene: TRBV11-1; abundance: .
CDR3aa: CASSSAGQSYEQYF; CDR3nt: TGCGCCAGCAGCTCGGCGGGACAGTCCTACGAGCAGTACTTC; d_gene: .; j_gene: TRBJ2-7; v_gene: TRBV5-1; abundance: .
CDR3aa: CASSPGGTQNEKLFF; CDR3nt: TGTGCCAGCAGCCCAGGGGGGACACAGAATGAAAAACTGTTTTTT; d_gene: TRBD1; j_gene: TRBJ1-4; v_gene: TRBV3-1/TRBV3-2; abundance: .
CDR3aa: CASRGASGYNEQFF; CDR3nt: TGTGCCAGCAGGGGGGCTAGCGGTTACAATGAGCAGTTCTTC; d_gene: .; j_gene: TRBJ2-1; v_gene: TRBV2; abundance: .
CDR3aa: CASSQDSLGYGYTF; CDR3nt: TGTGCCAGCAGCCAAGATAGCCTCGGGTATGGCTACACCTTC; d_gene: .; j_gene: TRBJ1-2; v_gene: TRBV14; abundance: .
CDR3aa: CASSYSGGRVFF; CDR3nt: TGTGCCAGCAGTTACTCTGGGGGACGAGTGTTCTTC; d_gene: .; j_gene: TRBJ2-1; v_gene: TRBV6-5; abundance: .
CDR3aa: CASSQQTRLPTDTQYF; CDR3nt: TGCGCCAGCAGCCAACAAACTAGACTCCCCACAGATACGCAGTATTTT; d_gene: .; j_gene: TRBJ2-3; v_gene: TRBV4-1; abundance: .
CDR3aa: CASSRGTGTNQPQHF; CDR3nt: TGTGCCAGCAGTAGAGGGACAGGGACGAATCAGCCCCAGCATTTT; d_gene: TRBD1; j_gene: TRBJ1-5; v_gene: TRBV7-8; abundance: .
CDR3aa: CASSPQQYEQYF; CDR3nt: TGTGCCAGCTCACCACAGCAGTACGAGCAGTACTTC; d_gene: .; j_gene: TRBJ2-7; v_gene: TRBV18; abundance: .
CDR3aa: CASSLDGQRAQPQHF; CDR3nt: TGTGCCAGCAGTTTGGATGGCCAGAGAGCGCAGCCCCAGCATTTT; d_gene: .; j_gene: TRBJ1-5; v_gene: TRBV28; abundance: .
CDR3aa: CASSLVGQTYGYTF; CDR3nt: TGTGCCAGCAGCTTGGTGGGACAGACTTATGGCTACACCTTC; d_gene: TRBD1; j_gene: TRBJ1-2; v_gene: TRBV5-4; abundance: once
CDR3aa: CASSPTRTIPNSPLHF; CDR3nt: TGTGCCAGCAGTCCGACGCGGACCATTCCCAATTCACCCCTCCACTTT; d_gene: .; j_gene: TRBJ1-6; v_gene: TRBV27; abundance: once
CDR3aa: CASSLARFYEQYF; CDR3nt: TGTGCCAGCAGCTTAGCTCGTTTCTACGAGCAGTACTTC; d_gene: .; j_gene: TRBJ2-7; v_gene: TRBV11-2; abundance: .
CDR3aa: CASSERVVQETQYF; CDR3nt: TGTGCCAGCAGTGAACGGGTAGTCCAAGAGACCCAGTACTTC; d_gene: .; j_gene: TRBJ2-5; v_gene: TRBV2; abundance: .
CDR3aa: CASSGGQITTNEKLFF; CDR3nt: TGCGCCAGCAGCGGTGGACAGATAACAACTAATGAAAAACTGTTTTTT; d_gene: .; j_gene: TRBJ1-4; v_gene: TRBV5-1; abundance: .
CDR3aa: CASSIESHPSRPQHF; CDR3nt: TGTGCCAGTAGTATAGAATCTCATCCCTCTCGGCCCCAGCATTTT; d_gene: .; j_gene: TRBJ1-5; v_gene: TRBV19; abundance: .
CDR3aa: CASSLSVLAGSYNEQFF; CDR3nt: TGTGCCAGCAGCTTGTCGGTTCTAGCCGGCTCCTACAATGAGCAGTTCTTC; d_gene: .; j_gene: TRBJ2-1; v_gene: TRBV5-4; abundance: .
CDR3aa: CASSEDSGTGVRGYTF; CDR3nt: TGTGCCAGCAGTGAAGACTCCGGGACAGGGGTCAGGGGCTACACCTTC; d_gene: TRBD1; j_gene: TRBJ1-2; v_gene: TRBV6-1; abundance: .
CDR3aa: CASSLGDSRREKLFF; CDR3nt: TGTGCCAGCAGCTTAGGCGACAGTCGAAGGGAAAAACTGTTTTTT; d_gene: .; j_gene: TRBJ1-4; v_gene: TRBV7-9; abundance: few
CDR3aa: CASSSPPNRGRPDGYTF; CDR3nt: TGCGCCAGCAGCTCCCCACCCAACAGGGGGCGTCCTGATGGCTACACCTTC; d_gene: TRBD1; j_gene: TRBJ1-2; v_gene: TRBV5-1; abundance: .
CDR3aa: CASRSGTGWANTGELFF; CDR3nt: TGCGCCAGCAGGTCCGGGACAGGTTGGGCGAACACCGGGGAGCTGTTTTTT; d_gene: TRBD1; j_gene: TRBJ2-2; v_gene: TRBV5-1; abundance: .
CDR3aa: CASSLVGQQETQYF; CDR3nt: TGTGCCAGCAGCCTTGTGGGACAGCAAGAGACCCAGTACTTC; d_gene: TRBD1; j_gene: TRBJ2-5; v_gene: TRBV5-6; abundance: .
CDR3aa: CASSSQGGTAYYEQYF; CDR3nt: TGTGCCAGCAGTTCGCAAGGGGGAACCGCCTATTACGAGCAGTACTTC; d_gene: .; j_gene: TRBJ2-7; v_gene: TRBV6-5; abundance: .
CDR3aa: CASREGLRYGYTF; CDR3nt: TGTGCCAGCAGAGAAGGACTGCGCTATGGCTACACCTTC; d_gene: .; j_gene: TRBJ1-2; v_gene: TRBV2; abundance: .
CDR3aa: CASSLGHGGTEAFF; CDR3nt: TGTGCCAGCAGCTTGGGCCACGGAGGCACTGAAGCTTTCTTT; d_gene: .; j_gene: TRBJ1-1; v_gene: TRBV7-6; abundance: .
CDR3aa: CASSSGQGADEQYF; CDR3nt: TGTGCCAGCAGCTCGGGACAGGGGGCCGACGAGCAGTACTTC; d_gene: TRBD1; j_gene: TRBJ2-7; v_gene: TRBV5-8; abundance: .
CDR3aa: CASRPDRGRANYGYTF; CDR3nt: TGTGCCAGCAGGCCGGACAGGGGGAGGGCTAACTATGGCTACACCTTC; d_gene: TRBD1; j_gene: TRBJ1-2; v_gene: TRBV7-2; abundance: .
CDR3aa: CASSPSGSGNTIYF; CDR3nt: TGTGCCAGCTCACCATCAGGGAGTGGAAACACCATATATTTT; d_gene: .; j_gene: TRBJ1-3; v_gene: TRBV18; abundance: once
CDR3aa: CASVLLFGQDNEQFF; CDR3nt: TGTGCCAGCGTCCTCCTGTTCGGACAGGACAATGAGCAGTTCTTC; d_gene: TRBD1; j_gene: TRBJ2-1; v_gene: TRBV6-5; abundance: .